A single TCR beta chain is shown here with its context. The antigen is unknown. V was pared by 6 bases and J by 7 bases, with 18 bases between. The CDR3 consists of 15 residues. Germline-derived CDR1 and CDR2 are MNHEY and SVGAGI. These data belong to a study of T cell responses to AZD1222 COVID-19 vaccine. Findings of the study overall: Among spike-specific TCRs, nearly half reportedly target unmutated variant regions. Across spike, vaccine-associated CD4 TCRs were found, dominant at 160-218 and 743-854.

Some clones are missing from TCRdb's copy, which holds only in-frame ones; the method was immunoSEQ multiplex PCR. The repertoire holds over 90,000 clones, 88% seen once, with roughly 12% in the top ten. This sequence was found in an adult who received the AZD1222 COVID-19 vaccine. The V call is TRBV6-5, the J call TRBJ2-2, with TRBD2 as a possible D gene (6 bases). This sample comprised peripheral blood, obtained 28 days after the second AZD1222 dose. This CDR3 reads CASSSGSLRSGELFF. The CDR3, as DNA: TGTGCCAGCAGCTCCGGGAGCCTTCGTAGCGGGGAGCTGTTTTTT.